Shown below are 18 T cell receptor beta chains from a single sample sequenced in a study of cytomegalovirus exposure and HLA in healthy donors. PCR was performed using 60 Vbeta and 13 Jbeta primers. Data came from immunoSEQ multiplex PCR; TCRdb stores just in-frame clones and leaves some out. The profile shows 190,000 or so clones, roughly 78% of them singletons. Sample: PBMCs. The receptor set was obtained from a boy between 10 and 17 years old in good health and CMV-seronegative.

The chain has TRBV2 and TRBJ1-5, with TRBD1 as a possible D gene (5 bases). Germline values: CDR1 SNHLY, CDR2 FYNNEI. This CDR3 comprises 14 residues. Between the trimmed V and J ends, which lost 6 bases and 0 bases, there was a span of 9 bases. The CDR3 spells CASSVQGSNQPQHF. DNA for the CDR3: TGTGCCAGCAGCGTTCAGGGTAGCAATCAGCCCCAGCATTTT. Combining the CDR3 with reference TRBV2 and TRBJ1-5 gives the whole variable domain EPEVTQTPSHQVTQMGQEVILRCVPISNHLYFYWYRQILGQKVEFLVSFYNNEISEKSEIFDDQFSVERPDGSNFTLKIRSTKLEDSAMYFCASSVQGSNQPQHFGDGTRLSIL.

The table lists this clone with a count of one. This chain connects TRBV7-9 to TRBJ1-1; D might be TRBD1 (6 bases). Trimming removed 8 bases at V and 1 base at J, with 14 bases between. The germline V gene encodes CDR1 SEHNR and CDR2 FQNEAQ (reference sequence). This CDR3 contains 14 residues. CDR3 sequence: CASRPRQENTEAFF. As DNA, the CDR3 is TGTGCCAGCCGACCCAGACAGGAGAACACTGAAGCTTTCTTT.

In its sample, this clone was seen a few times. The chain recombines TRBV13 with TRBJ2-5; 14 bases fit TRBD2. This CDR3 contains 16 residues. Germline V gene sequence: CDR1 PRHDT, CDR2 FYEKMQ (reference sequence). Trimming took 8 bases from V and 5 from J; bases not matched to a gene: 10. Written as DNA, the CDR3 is TGTGCCAGCGGGACTAGCGGGAGCGGCGGGGTGGAGACCCAGTACTTC. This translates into CASGTSGSGGVETQYF.

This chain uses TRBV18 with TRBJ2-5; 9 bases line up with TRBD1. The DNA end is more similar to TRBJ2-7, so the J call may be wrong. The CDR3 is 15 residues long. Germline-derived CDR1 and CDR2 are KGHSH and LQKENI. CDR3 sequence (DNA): TGTGCCAGCTCACCAGGGACAGGGATACTCTACGAGCAGTACTTC. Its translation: CASSPGTGILYEQYF.

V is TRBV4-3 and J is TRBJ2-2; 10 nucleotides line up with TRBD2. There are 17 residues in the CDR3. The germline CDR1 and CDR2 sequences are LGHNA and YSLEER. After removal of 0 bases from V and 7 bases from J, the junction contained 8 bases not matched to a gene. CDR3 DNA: TGCGCCAGCAGCCAAGATTTACTAGCGGGAAACGGCGGGGAGCTGTTTTTT. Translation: CASSQDLLAGNGGELFF.

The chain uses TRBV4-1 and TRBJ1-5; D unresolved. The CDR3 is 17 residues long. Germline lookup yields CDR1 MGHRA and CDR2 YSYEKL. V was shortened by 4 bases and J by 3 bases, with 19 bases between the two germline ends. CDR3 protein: CASSRGVEPTLNQPQHF. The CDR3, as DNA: TGCGCCAGCAGCCGCGGGGTGGAGCCTACCCTCAATCAGCCCCAGCATTTT.

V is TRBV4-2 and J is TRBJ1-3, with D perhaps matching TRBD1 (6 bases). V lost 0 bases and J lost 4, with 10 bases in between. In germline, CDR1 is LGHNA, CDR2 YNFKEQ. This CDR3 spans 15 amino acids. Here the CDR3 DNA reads TGTGCCAGCAGCCAAGACGGGGGGCGAGGAAACACCATATATTTT. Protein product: CASSQDGGRGNTIYF.

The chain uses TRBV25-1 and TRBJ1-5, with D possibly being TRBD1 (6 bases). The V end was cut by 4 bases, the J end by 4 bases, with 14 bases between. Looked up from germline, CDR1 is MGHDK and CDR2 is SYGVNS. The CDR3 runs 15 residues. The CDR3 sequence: CASSAGGAQNQPQHF. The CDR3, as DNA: TGTGCCAGCAGTGCTGGGGGGGCTCAGAATCAGCCCCAGCATTTT. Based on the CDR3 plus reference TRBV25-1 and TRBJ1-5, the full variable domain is EADIYQTPRYLVIGTGKKITLECSQTMGHDKMYWYQQDPGMELHLIHYSYGVNSTEKGDLSSESTVSRIRTEHFPLTLESARPSHTSQYLCASSAGGAQNQPQHFGDGTRLSIL.

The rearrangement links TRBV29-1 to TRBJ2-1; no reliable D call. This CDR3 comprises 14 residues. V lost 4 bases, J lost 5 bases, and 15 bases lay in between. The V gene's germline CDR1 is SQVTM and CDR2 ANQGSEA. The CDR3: CSVVRNYPNNEQFF. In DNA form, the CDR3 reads TGCAGCGTTGTAAGGAACTACCCCAACAATGAGCAGTTCTTC.

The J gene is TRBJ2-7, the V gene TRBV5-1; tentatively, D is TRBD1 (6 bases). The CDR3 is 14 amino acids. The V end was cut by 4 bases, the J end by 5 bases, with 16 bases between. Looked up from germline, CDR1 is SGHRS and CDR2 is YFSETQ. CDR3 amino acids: CASSGKIQGHEQYF. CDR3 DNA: TGCGCCAGCAGCGGAAAAATACAGGGCCACGAGCAGTACTTC.

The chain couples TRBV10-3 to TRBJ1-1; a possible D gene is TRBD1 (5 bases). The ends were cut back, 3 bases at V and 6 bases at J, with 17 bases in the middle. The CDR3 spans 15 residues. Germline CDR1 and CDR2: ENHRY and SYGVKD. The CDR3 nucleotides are TGTGCCATCAGTGAAGGGCGGGGGTCGAGCGCTGAAGCTTTCTTT. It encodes CAISEGRGSSAEAFF.

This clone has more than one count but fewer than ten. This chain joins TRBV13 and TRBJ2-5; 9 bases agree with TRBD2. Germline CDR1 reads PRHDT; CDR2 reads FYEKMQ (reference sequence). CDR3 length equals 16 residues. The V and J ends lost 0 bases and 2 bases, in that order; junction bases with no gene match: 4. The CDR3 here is CASSLGLAGSQETQYF. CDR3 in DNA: TGTGCCAGCAGCTTAGGACTAGCGGGTTCACAAGAGACCCAGTACTTC.

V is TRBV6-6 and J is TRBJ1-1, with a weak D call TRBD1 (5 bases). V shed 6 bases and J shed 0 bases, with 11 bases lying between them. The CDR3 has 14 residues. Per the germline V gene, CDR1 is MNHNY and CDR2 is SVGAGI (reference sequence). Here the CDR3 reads CASRETDVNTEAFF. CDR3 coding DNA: TGTGCCAGCAGGGAGACAGACGTGAACACTGAAGCTTTCTTT.

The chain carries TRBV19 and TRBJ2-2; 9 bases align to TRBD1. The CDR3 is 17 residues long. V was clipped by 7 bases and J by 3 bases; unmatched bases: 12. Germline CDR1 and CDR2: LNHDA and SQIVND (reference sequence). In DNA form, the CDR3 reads TGTGCCAGTAACGGTGGAACAGGGGGCGCGGACACCGGGGAGCTGTTTTTT. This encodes CASNGGTGGADTGELFF.

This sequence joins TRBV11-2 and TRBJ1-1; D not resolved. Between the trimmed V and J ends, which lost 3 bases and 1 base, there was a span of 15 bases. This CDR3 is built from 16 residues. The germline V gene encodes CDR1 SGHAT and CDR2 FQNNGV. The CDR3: CASSFRRAQKNTEAFF. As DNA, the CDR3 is TGTGCCAGCAGCTTTAGGAGGGCCCAAAAGAACACTGAAGCTTTCTTT.

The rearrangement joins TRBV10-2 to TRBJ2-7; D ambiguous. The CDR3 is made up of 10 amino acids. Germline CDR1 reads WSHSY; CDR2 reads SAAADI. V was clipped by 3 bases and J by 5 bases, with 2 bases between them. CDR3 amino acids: CASSDNEQYF. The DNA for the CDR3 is TGCGCCAGCAGTGACAACGAGCAGTACTTC.

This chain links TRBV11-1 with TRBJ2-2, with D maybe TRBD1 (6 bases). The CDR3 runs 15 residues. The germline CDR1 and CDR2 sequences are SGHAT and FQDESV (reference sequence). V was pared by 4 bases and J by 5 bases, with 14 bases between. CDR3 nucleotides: TGTGCCAGCAGCTCCTACAGGGTGCGAACCGGGGAGCTGTTTTTT. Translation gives CASSSYRVRTGELFF.

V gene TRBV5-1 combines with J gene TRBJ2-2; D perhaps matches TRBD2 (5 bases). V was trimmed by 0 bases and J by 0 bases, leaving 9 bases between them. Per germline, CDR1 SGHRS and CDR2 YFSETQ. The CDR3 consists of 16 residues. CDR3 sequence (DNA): TGCGCCAGCAGCTTGGCGGGGATTACGAACACCGGGGAGCTGTTTTTT. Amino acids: CASSLAGITNTGELFF. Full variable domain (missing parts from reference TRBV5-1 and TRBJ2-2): KAGVTQTPRYLIKTRGQQVTLSCSPISGHRSVSWYQQTPGQGLQFLFEYFSETQRNKGNFPGRFSGRQFSNSRSEMNVSTLELGDSALYLCASSLAGITNTGELFFGEGSRLTVL.